The 11 T cell receptor beta chains listed next were all sequenced from one sample in a study of blood T cell repertoires in COVID-19. Here immunoSEQ multiplex PCR was the method, and the copy in TCRdb shows in-frame clones only, minus some. The sample consists of about 250,000 clones, about 80% of them appearing once. What was sequenced was peripheral blood. These receptor sequences come from a person aged 70 to 80 with COVID-19, enrolled during active disease.

V gene TRBV6-5 combines with J gene TRBJ2-5; D ambiguous. With 4 bases removed from V and 0 bases from J, the gap between germline ends came to 6 bases. The CDR3 spans 13 residues. From germline, CDR1 is MNHEY and CDR2 SVGAGI. The DNA for the CDR3 is TGTGCCAGCAGTTTAGGAGACCAAGAGACCCAGTACTTC. It specifies CASSLGDQETQYF.

V usage is TRBV5-5 and J usage is TRBJ1-1; 9 bases fit TRBD1. The CDR3 extends over 16 amino acids. CDR1 and CDR2 from the germline V gene are SGHKS and YYEKEE (reference sequence). J gave up 2 bases and V 3 bases, and 8 bases lay outside the gene matches. The CDR3 sequence is CASSSRDRVSNTEAFF. CDR3 DNA: TGTGCCAGCAGCTCCCGGGACAGGGTTTCAAACACTGAAGCTTTCTTT.

The V and J genes are TRBV29-1 and TRBJ1-2; TRBD1 agrees at 7 bases. CDR3 length equals 15 residues. In germline, CDR1 is SQVTM, CDR2 ANQGSEA. V shed 3 bases, J shed 0 bases, and the junction held 7 bases outside the gene matches. CDR3 sequence: CSVDHPGQTNYGYTF. In nucleotides, the CDR3 is TGCAGCGTTGACCACCCGGGACAGACTAACTATGGCTACACCTTC.

The chain recombines TRBV3-1 (or the pseudogene TRBV3-2) with TRBJ1-5, with TRBD1 identical over 7 bases. CDR1 and CDR2 from the germline V gene are LGHDT and YNNKEL (reference sequence). This CDR3 is 14 amino acids long. V trimming: 6 bases; J trimming: 4 bases; junction bases outside the gene matches: 6. The CDR3: CASSRTGENQPQHF. In nucleotides, the CDR3 is TGTGCCAGCAGTAGGACAGGAGAGAATCAGCCCCAGCATTTT.

The chain links TRBV28 to TRBJ1-4, with 8 bases matching TRBD1. CDR3 size: 14 residues. CDR1 and CDR2 from the germline V gene are MDHEN and SYDVKM. V lost 3 bases and J lost 8; bases outside the gene matches: 5. CDR3 loop: CASSLSQGGEKLFF. CDR3 coding DNA: TGTGCCAGCAGTTTGTCACAGGGGGGAGAAAAACTGTTTTTT.

The chain has TRBV7-2 and TRBJ1-5, with D maybe TRBD1 (6 bases). The CDR3 spans 15 residues. The ends were cut back, 4 bases at V and 2 bases at J, with 12 bases in the middle. CDR1 and CDR2 from the germline V gene are SGHTA and FQGNSA. CDR3 residues: CASSWQTGGNQPQHF. The DNA for the CDR3 is TGTGCCAGCAGCTGGCAGACAGGCGGCAATCAGCCCCAGCATTTT.

The chain employs TRBV28 and TRBJ2-7; 9 bases map to TRBD1. The germline gives CDR1 MDHEN, CDR2 SYDVKM. V shed 8 bases and J 5 bases; nucleotides not matched to a gene: 7. The CDR3 loop spans 13 amino acids. The DNA for the CDR3 is TGTGCCAGCTTGGGACAGGGAGGCGACGAGCAGTACTTC. This gives the protein CASLGQGGDEQYF.

This rearrangement joins TRBV5-1 to TRBJ1-4, with 9 nucleotides matching TRBD1. The junction had 1 base not matched to a gene; V was cut back by 4 bases and J by 0 bases. Per germline, CDR1 SGHRS and CDR2 YFSETQ. This CDR3 has 15 residues. Written as DNA, the CDR3 is TGCGCCAGCAGCAGGGACAGGGCAACTAATGAAAAACTGTTTTTT. It encodes CASSRDRATNEKLFF.

V gene TRBV27 combines with J gene TRBJ1-5; the match to TRBD1 covers 7 bases. Germline V gives CDR1 MNHEY, CDR2 SMNVEV (reference sequence). This CDR3 has 15 amino acids. J gave up 6 bases and V 5 bases, and 10 bases lay outside the gene matches. The CDR3 bases are TGTGCCAGCAGTCTCAACCGGGACAGAAGTCAGCCCCAGCATTTT. Amino acids: CASSLNRDRSQPQHF.

The V gene is TRBV28, the J gene TRBJ2-1, with 12 positions matching TRBD2. The germline CDR1 and CDR2 sequences are MDHEN and SYDVKM. CDR3 length: 18 amino acids. Unmatched junction bases numbered 10, after V lost 2 bases and J lost 5 bases. The CDR3 bases are TGTGCCAGCAGTTTACGTCTAGCGGGAGGGCCGGGAGACAATGAGCAGTTCTTC. Translating gives CASSLRLAGGPGDNEQFF.

The chain employs TRBV7-6 and TRBJ2-7; 8 bases align to TRBD1. J gave up 1 base and V 5 bases, and 10 bases lay outside the gene matches. From germline, CDR1 is SGHVS and CDR2 FNYEAQ. The CDR3 has 16 residues. The CDR3 nucleotides read TGTGCCAGCAGCCACGACCTAAGACAGGGGTCCTACGAGCAGTACTTC. Encoded protein: CASSHDLRQGSYEQYF.